Following are 32 T cell receptor beta chains from one sample sequenced in a study of blood T cell repertoires in COVID-19. The data were produced by immunoSEQ multiplex PCR, yet TCRdb's version contains in-frame clones alone and is incomplete. The profile covers under 400,000 clones, with roughly 87% appearing a single time and 3% to 4.5% taken by the ten largest. Input material: peripheral blood. The receptors were gathered from a woman aged 60-75 years with COVID-19, enrolled during active disease.

The table lists this clone with a count of one. The chain is built from TRBV6-6 and TRBJ2-1, with TRBD2 matching over 9 bases. CDR1 MNHNY and CDR2 SVGAGI come from the germline V gene (reference sequence). CDR3 size: 15 residues. V shed 2 bases, J shed 4 bases, and the junction held 3 bases outside the gene matches. DNA for the CDR3: TGTGCCAGCAGTTACCTTGCGGGGGGGTACAATGAGCAGTTCTTC. It is translated as CASSYLAGGYNEQFF.

The gene calls are TRBV9 and TRBJ2-3; 8 bases line up with TRBD1. J was trimmed by 0 bases and V by 8 bases; bases with no gene match: 8. The CDR3 contains 15 residues. Germline V gene lookup returns CDR1 SGDLS and CDR2 YYNGEE. The CDR3 is CASTKGQASTDTQYF. The CDR3 DNA follows: TGTGCCAGTACCAAGGGACAGGCGAGCACAGATACGCAGTATTTT.

In regard to this clone: The same CDR3 arises from other DNA sequences in this sample as well. V gene TRBV7-9 combines with J gene TRBJ1-2; 7 bases are shared with TRBD1. V lost 5 bases and J lost 4; bases outside the gene matches: 4. From germline, CDR1 is SEHNR and CDR2 FQNEAQ (reference sequence). The CDR3 extends over 13 amino acids. The CDR3 nucleotides are TGTGCCAGCAGCCTGGGACAGAGCTATGGCTACACCTTC. It specifies CASSLGQSYGYTF.

The chain links TRBV6-1 to TRBJ2-7; possibly TRBD1 for D (5 bases). This CDR3 spans 17 amino acids. Trimming stripped 3 bases from V and 0 bases from J, with 18 bases between. The V gene's germline CDR1 is MNHNS and CDR2 SASEGT. This CDR3 reads CASSDLSNRISSYEQYF. CDR3 bases: TGTGCCAGCAGTGATCTTTCTAACAGGATTTCCTCCTACGAGCAGTACTTC.

The chain combines TRBV5-1 with TRBJ1-2; 7 positions match TRBD1. The germline V gene encodes CDR1 SGHRS and CDR2 YFSETQ. The CDR3 consists of 13 residues. Trimming at V came to 0 bases and at J to 7 bases, leaving 3 bases not matched to a gene. The CDR3, as DNA: TGCGCCAGCAGCTTGGAGGGGGCGGGTGGCTACACCTTC. Amino acids: CASSLEGAGGYTF.

As DNA, the CDR3 is TGTGCCAGCAGCTTTGCCAGGTCTAACTATGGCTACACCTTC. Translation: CASSFARSNYGYTF. The chain joins TRBV5-4 to TRBJ1-2; D remains ambiguous. The CDR3 length is 14 residues. Germline CDR1 is SGHNT and CDR2 is YYREEE (reference sequence). Trimming pared 2 bases from V and 0 bases from J, leaving 8 bases between.

CDR3 in DNA: TGTGCCAGCAGTTCCTCCGGGACAGGGGGCTATGAAAAACTGTTTTTT. Protein: CASSSSGTGGYEKLFF. This chain uses TRBV28 with TRBJ1-4; the match to TRBD1 covers 12 bases. The CDR3 runs to 16 residues. V shed 4 bases, J shed 6 bases, and the junction held 6 bases outside the gene matches. The germline gives CDR1 MDHEN, CDR2 SYDVKM.

This clone has more than one count but fewer than ten. V gene TRBV5-5 combines with J gene TRBJ2-2; 8 nucleotides match TRBD1. J gave up 0 bases and V 2 bases, and 6 bases lay outside the gene matches. The V gene's germline CDR1 is SGHKS and CDR2 YYEKEE (reference sequence). The CDR3 length is 17 residues. This CDR3 is CASSFPRTGSNTGELFF. CDR3 nucleotides: TGTGCCAGCAGCTTCCCTAGGACAGGGTCGAACACCGGGGAGCTGTTTTTT.

CDR3 region: CASSHGQGAARETQYF. DNA of the CDR3: TGCGCCAGCAGCCATGGACAGGGGGCTGCTCGGGAGACCCAGTACTTC. The chain uses TRBV5-1 and TRBJ2-5, with TRBD1 matching over 11 bases. The CDR3 runs 16 residues. CDR1 is SGHRS and CDR2 is YFSETQ in the germline V gene. The V gene end was trimmed by 4 bases and the J gene end by 5 bases; junction bases not matched to a gene: 10.

The genes are TRBV3-1 (or the pseudogene TRBV3-2) and TRBJ1-2, with a weak D call TRBD1 (5 bases). CDR3 length equals 14 residues. V was pared by 5 bases and J by 8 bases, with 18 bases between. From germline, CDR1 is LGHDT and CDR2 YNNKEL (reference sequence). CDR3 DNA sequence: TGTGCCAGCAGCGTTGCTTGGGGGGGGAGAGGCTACACCTTC. This gives the protein CASSVAWGGRGYTF.

This rearrangement joins TRBV18 to TRBJ2-1, with D maybe TRBD2 (6 bases). The CDR3 runs to 15 residues. Trimming removed 6 bases at V and 0 bases at J, with 12 bases between. Germline V lookup: CDR1 KGHSH, CDR2 LQKENI. This CDR3 reads CASSRGESSYNEQFF. In nucleotides, the CDR3 is TGTGCCAGCTCTCGCGGGGAGAGCTCCTACAATGAGCAGTTCTTC.

This chain connects TRBV2 to TRBJ2-3; D gene ambiguous. In germline, CDR1 is SNHLY, CDR2 FYNNEI. V lost 7 bases and J lost 8, with 16 bases in between. The CDR3 totals 13 residues. This chain's CDR3 is CASNNGLRGTQYF. The CDR3, as DNA: TGTGCCAGCAACAATGGGTTAAGAGGTACGCAGTATTTT. Supplemented by reference TRBV2 and TRBJ2-3, the full variable domain reads EPEVTQTPSHQVTQMGQEVILRCVPISNHLYFYWYRQILGQKVEFLVSFYNNEISEKSEIFDDQFSVERPDGSNFTLKIRSTKLEDSAMYFCASNNGLRGTQYFGPGTRLTVL.

The gene calls are TRBV14 and TRBJ2-1; 8 bases match TRBD2. Germline V gene sequence: CDR1 SGHDN, CDR2 FVKESK. The CDR3 extends over 15 amino acids. The ends lost 7 bases at V and 0 bases at J; junction bases unmatched: 5. The CDR3 sequence: CASIWAGGSYNEQFF. The CDR3 coding sequence is TGTGCCAGCATCTGGGCGGGAGGCTCCTACAATGAGCAGTTCTTC.

This clone has a single count. The chain combines TRBV19 with TRBJ2-6; D gene unclear. From germline, CDR1 is LNHDA and CDR2 SQIVND (reference sequence). Trimming cost V 7 bases and J 0 bases, with 4 bases left between them. This CDR3 spans 13 amino acids. The CDR3 region is CASTYSGANVLTF. CDR3 bases: TGTGCCAGTACCTACTCTGGGGCCAACGTCCTGACTTTC.

This chain links TRBV2 with TRBJ1-1, with TRBD1 matching 7 bases. CDR3 length: 15 residues. Looked up from germline, CDR1 is SNHLY and CDR2 is FYNNEI. V was pared by 1 base and J by 3 bases, with 5 bases of the junction left unmatched. The CDR3 DNA is TGTGCCAGCAGTGAAGAGACAGGGAGGTACACTGAAGCTTTCTTT. Its protein product is CASSEETGRYTEAFF.

The V call is TRBV29-1, the J call TRBJ2-7; 9 nucleotides align to TRBD1. CDR3 length equals 14 residues. The V gene end was trimmed by 7 bases and the J gene end by 5 bases; junction bases not matched to a gene: 12. CDR1 SQVTM and CDR2 ANQGSEA come from the germline V gene. CDR3 region: CSGVGTGSHDEQYF. Written as DNA, the CDR3 is TGCAGCGGCGTAGGGACAGGGAGTCACGACGAGCAGTACTTC.

The table lists this clone with a count of one. This rearrangement joins TRBV27 to TRBJ1-4; tentative D call: TRBD1 (5 bases). Germline V gene lookup returns CDR1 MNHEY and CDR2 SMNVEV (reference sequence). Trimming pared 3 bases from V and 7 bases from J, leaving 12 bases between. CDR3 length: 14 residues. Here the CDR3 DNA reads TGTGCCAGCAGTTTTCGGGGGAGAGGTGAAAAACTGTTTTTT. Amino acids: CASSFRGRGEKLFF.

The rearrangement links TRBV27 to TRBJ1-4, with D possibly being TRBD1 (6 bases). This CDR3 is built from 15 residues. The ends were cut back, 5 bases at V and 3 bases at J, with 13 bases in the middle. Germline-derived CDR1 and CDR2 are MNHEY and SMNVEV (reference sequence). This CDR3 reads CASSPHRVANEKLFF. The CDR3 nucleotides read TGTGCCAGCAGTCCGCACAGGGTTGCTAATGAAAAACTGTTTTTT.

The V and J genes are TRBV19 and TRBJ1-1; 7 bases are shared with TRBD1. Unmatched junction bases numbered 8, after V lost 6 bases and J lost 4 bases. Germline V gives CDR1 LNHDA, CDR2 SQIVND (reference sequence). This CDR3 contains 14 residues. The CDR3 here is CASSYRGTPTEAFF. CDR3 coding DNA: TGTGCCAGTAGCTACAGGGGAACCCCCACTGAAGCTTTCTTT.

DNA of the CDR3: TGCGCCAGCAGCTTGTCTCAGGGAATGTTGGGCTACACCTTC. Amino acid sequence: CASSLSQGMLGYTF. This chain uses TRBV5-1 with TRBJ1-2; the D gene is possibly TRBD1 (5 bases). The V end lost 1 base, the J end lost 8 bases, and 15 bases lay between the germline ends. Per the germline V gene, CDR1 is SGHRS and CDR2 is YFSETQ. This CDR3 comprises 14 residues.

The chain links TRBV28 to TRBJ1-2; 9 bases map to TRBD1. Germline V gene sequence: CDR1 MDHEN, CDR2 SYDVKM. V dropped 6 bases and J dropped 8; count of bases not matched to a gene: 10. The CDR3 spans 14 residues. This chain's CDR3 is CASRVGQGRVGYTF. CDR3 sequence (DNA): TGTGCCAGCAGAGTCGGACAGGGGAGGGTCGGCTACACCTTC.

The chain uses TRBV6-5 and TRBJ1-2, with D hard to call. Germline CDR1 MNHEY, CDR2 SVGAGI. There are 15 residues in the CDR3. V was cut by 5 bases and J by 2 bases, with 15 bases left in between. The CDR3 is CASSPQSGENYGYTF. DNA for the CDR3: TGTGCCAGCAGTCCCCAAAGCGGAGAAAACTATGGCTACACCTTC.

This chain joins TRBV6-5 and TRBJ2-7; D might be TRBD2 (5 bases). This CDR3 spans 13 amino acids. Germline CDR1 MNHEY, CDR2 SVGAGI. V lost 9 bases to trimming and J lost 2 bases, with 14 bases between them. The CDR3 nucleotides read TGTGCCAGTGAGGGAAGGGAGACCTACGAGCAGTACTTC. Its translation is CASEGRETYEQYF.

V is TRBV7-9 and J is TRBJ1-2; the D is unclear. CDR1 is SEHNR, CDR2 FQNEAQ, per germline (reference sequence). The CDR3 totals 14 residues. The V end lost 0 bases, the J end lost 6 bases, and 11 bases lay between the germline ends. This chain's CDR3 is CASSLAEGRDGYTF. CDR3 in DNA: TGTGCCAGCAGCTTAGCTGAGGGAAGGGATGGCTACACCTTC.

The V call is TRBV5-1, the J call TRBJ1-4, with 12 positions matching TRBD1. This CDR3 spans 17 amino acids. V gave up 3 bases and J gave up 6 bases; unmatched junction bases: 9. Germline CDR1 SGHRS, CDR2 YFSETQ. Here the CDR3 DNA reads TGCGCCAGCAGCTCGGGCGGGACAGGGGGCTCCGATGAAAAACTGTTTTTT. Amino acids: CASSSGGTGGSDEKLFF.

The chain recombines TRBV7-7 with TRBJ2-5, with 9 bases identical to TRBD1. The germline V gene encodes CDR1 SSHAT and CDR2 FNYEAQ (reference sequence). The length of the CDR3 is 15 residues. Trimming removed 5 bases from V and 5 bases from J; junction bases left unmatched: 9. In DNA form, the CDR3 reads TGTGCCAGCAGCGACGGGACAGGGAAAGCGGAGACCCAGTACTTC. It encodes CASSDGTGKAETQYF.

The V gene is TRBV25-1, the J gene TRBJ1-5; D is undetermined. The CDR3 contains 15 residues. Trimming cost V 4 bases and J 4 bases, with 14 bases left between them. Per the germline V gene, CDR1 is MGHDK and CDR2 is SYGVNS. Here the CDR3 reads CASSGARGSNQPQHF. The DNA for the CDR3 is TGTGCCAGCAGTGGAGCTCGGGGATCTAATCAGCCCCAGCATTTT.

The rearrangement joins TRBV19 to TRBJ1-4; weak D call: TRBD1 (5 bases). Germline-derived CDR1 and CDR2 are LNHDA and SQIVND (reference sequence). V was pared by 7 bases and J by 8 bases, with 17 bases between. This CDR3 has 14 residues. The DNA of the CDR3 is TGTGCCAGTAAGGGGATACAGGATTGGGAAAAACTGTTTTTT. Its translation: CASKGIQDWEKLFF.

This clone showed up just once. The chain recombines TRBV5-1 with TRBJ1-2; TRBD1 matches at 9 bases. The V gene's germline CDR1 is SGHRS and CDR2 YFSETQ. V trimming: 1 base; J trimming: 8 bases; junction bases outside the gene matches: 6. The CDR3 contains 14 residues. The CDR3 nucleotides read TGCGCCAGCAGCTTGACCGGGACAGGGAAAGGCTACACCTTC. Amino acids: CASSLTGTGKGYTF.

J is TRBJ2-4 and V is TRBV9; perhaps TRBD1 as D (6 bases). The CDR3 totals 18 residues. CDR1 and CDR2 (germline): SGDLS, YYNGEE. V lost 0 bases and J lost 5, with 21 bases in between. CDR3 loop: CASSVGHPPGHGENIQYF. The CDR3 DNA sequence: TGTGCCAGCAGCGTAGGGCATCCACCGGGACACGGGGAAAACATTCAGTACTTC.

A single count supports this clone. The chain joins TRBV5-1 to TRBJ2-5, with 7 positions matching TRBD1. Trimming cost V 1 base and J 2 bases; bases outside gene matches: 5. This CDR3 contains 15 residues. Germline lookup yields CDR1 SGHRS and CDR2 YFSETQ. For the CDR3, the DNA is TGCGCCAGCAGCTTGTTGGGACAGACTCAAGAGACCCAGTACTTC. Amino acid sequence: CASSLLGQTQETQYF. The full variable domain, rest sourced from reference TRBV5-1 and TRBJ2-5, is KAGVTQTPRYLIKTRGQQVTLSCSPISGHRSVSWYQQTPGQGLQFLFEYFSETQRNKGNFPGRFSGRQFSNSRSEMNVSTLELGDSALYLCASSLLGQTQETQYFGPGTRLLVL.

V usage is TRBV5-8 and J usage is TRBJ2-3; 8 nucleotides match TRBD2. This CDR3 region has 14 residues. Trimming removed 4 bases from V and 0 bases from J; junction bases left unmatched: 1. Germline V gene data show CDR1 as SGHTS and CDR2 as YDEGEE. The CDR3 protein is CASSTSGSTDTQYF. In DNA, the CDR3 is TGTGCCAGCAGCACTAGCGGTAGCACAGATACGCAGTATTTT.